This T cell receptor (beta chain) was identified in a study of T cell responses to AZD1222 COVID-19 vaccine. Study-level points and caveats: Every sample of the repertoires postdated the peak T cell response.

The length of the CDR3 is 16 residues. The V gene end was trimmed by 4 bases and the J gene end by 8 bases; junction bases not matched to a gene: 8. Germline V gene data show CDR1 as SGHRS and CDR2 as YFSETQ. Assay used: immunoSEQ multiplex PCR; TCRdb lists only in-frame clones, some missing. This sample has some 150,000 clones, with approximately 95% found just once. Worth noting for this clone: Antigen: not known.

This TCR was sampled from an adult in good health. Sequenced here: peripheral blood, sampled on day 0 of MenACWY control vaccination. The rearrangement uses TRBV5-1 and TRBJ1-6, with 11 bases lining up with TRBD1. The chain's CDR3 is CASSDFGQGADSPLHF. CDR3 DNA: TGCGCCAGCAGCGATTTCGGACAGGGGGCCGATTCACCCCTCCACTTT.